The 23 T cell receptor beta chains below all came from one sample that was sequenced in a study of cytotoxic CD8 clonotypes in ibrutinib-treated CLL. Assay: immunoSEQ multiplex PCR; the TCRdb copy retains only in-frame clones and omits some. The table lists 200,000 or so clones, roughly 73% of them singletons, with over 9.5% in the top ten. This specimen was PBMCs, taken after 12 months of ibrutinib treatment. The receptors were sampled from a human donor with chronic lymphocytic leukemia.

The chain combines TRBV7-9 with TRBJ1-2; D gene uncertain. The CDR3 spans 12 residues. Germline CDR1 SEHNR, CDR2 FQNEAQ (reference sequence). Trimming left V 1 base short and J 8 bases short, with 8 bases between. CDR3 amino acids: CASSLEAPGYTF. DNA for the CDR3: TGTGCCAGCAGCTTAGAGGCGCCCGGCTACACCTTC.

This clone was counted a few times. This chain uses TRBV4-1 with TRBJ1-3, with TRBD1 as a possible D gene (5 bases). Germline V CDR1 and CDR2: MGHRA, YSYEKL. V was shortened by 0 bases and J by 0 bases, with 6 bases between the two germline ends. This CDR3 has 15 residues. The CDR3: CASSQETGSGNTIYF. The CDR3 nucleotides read TGCGCCAGCAGCCAAGAAACAGGCTCTGGAAACACCATATATTTT.

The CDR3: CASSTRLGQEEQYF. The CDR3, as DNA: TGTGCCAGCAGCACCCGACTAGGCCAGGAAGAGCAGTACTTC. The V gene is TRBV9, the J gene TRBJ2-7, with D possibly matching TRBD2 (6 bases). CDR3 length equals 14 residues. Per germline, CDR1 SGDLS and CDR2 YYNGEE. The V gene lost 4 bases and the J gene lost 7 bases, with 18 bases spanning the gap.

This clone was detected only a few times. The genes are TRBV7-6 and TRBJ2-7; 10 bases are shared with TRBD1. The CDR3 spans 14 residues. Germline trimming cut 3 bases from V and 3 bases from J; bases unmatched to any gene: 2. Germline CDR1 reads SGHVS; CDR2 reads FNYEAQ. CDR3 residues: CASSFGTGVYEQYF. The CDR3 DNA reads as TGTGCCAGCAGCTTCGGGACAGGGGTCTACGAGCAGTACTTC.

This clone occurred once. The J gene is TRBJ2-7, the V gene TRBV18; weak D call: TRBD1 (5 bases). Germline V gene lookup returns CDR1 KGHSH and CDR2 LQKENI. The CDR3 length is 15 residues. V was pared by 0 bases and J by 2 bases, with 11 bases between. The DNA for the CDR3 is TGTGCCAGCTCACCACCCGTCACAGGCGCCTACGAGCAGTACTTC. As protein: CASSPPVTGAYEQYF.

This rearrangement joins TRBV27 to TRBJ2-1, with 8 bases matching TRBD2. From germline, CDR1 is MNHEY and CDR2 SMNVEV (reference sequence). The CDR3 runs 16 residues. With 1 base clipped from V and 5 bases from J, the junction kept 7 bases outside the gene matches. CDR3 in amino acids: CASSLFGGRPNNEQFF. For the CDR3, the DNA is TGTGCCAGCAGTTTATTTGGCGGGAGGCCCAACAATGAGCAGTTCTTC.

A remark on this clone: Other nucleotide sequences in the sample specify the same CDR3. CDR3 sequence: CASSYHTDETQYF. The CDR3 region has the DNA TGTGCCAGCAGCTATCATACAGATGAGACCCAGTACTTC. J is TRBJ2-5 and V is TRBV7-9, with D unresolved. Trimming stripped 4 bases from V and 5 bases from J, with 11 bases between. The V gene's germline CDR1 is SEHNR and CDR2 FQNEAQ (reference sequence). There are 13 residues in the CDR3.

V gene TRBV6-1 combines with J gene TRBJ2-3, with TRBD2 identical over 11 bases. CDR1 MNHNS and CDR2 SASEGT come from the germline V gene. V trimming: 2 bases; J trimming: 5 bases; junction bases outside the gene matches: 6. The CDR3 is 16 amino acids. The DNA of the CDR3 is TGTGCCAGCAGTGAATGGCTAGCGGGAGGTAGAGATACGCAGTATTTT. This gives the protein CASSEWLAGGRDTQYF.

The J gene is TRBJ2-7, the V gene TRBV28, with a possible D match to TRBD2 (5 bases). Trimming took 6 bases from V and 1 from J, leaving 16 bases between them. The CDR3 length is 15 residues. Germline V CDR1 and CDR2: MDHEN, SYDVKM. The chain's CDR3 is CASSRPGLESYEQYF. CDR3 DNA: TGTGCCAGCAGCCGTCCCGGACTGGAGTCCTACGAGCAGTACTTC. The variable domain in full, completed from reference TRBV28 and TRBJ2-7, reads DVKVTQSSRYLVKRTGEKVFLECVQDMDHENMFWYRQDPGLGLRLIYFSYDVKMKEKGDIPEGYSVSREKKERFSLILESASTNQTSMYLCASSRPGLESYEQYFGPGTRLTVT.

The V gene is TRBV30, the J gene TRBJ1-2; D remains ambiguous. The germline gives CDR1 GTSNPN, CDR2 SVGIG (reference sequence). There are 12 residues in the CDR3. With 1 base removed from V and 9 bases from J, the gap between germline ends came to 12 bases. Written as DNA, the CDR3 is TGTGCCTGGAGTGACGTTTCTAAGCGCTACACCTTC. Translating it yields CAWSDVSKRYTF.

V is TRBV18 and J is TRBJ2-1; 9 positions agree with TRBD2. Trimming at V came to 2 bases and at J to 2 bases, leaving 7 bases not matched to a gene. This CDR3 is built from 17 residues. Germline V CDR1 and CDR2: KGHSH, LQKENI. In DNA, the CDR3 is TGTGCCAGCTCACCAGCCAAGCGGGAGGTCCCCTACAATGAGCAGTTCTTC. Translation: CASSPAKREVPYNEQFF.

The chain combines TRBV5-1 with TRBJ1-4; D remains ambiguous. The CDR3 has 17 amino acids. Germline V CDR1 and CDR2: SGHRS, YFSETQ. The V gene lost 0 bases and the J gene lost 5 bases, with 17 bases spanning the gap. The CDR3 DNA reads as TGCGCCAGCAGCTTGGAGGGCGGGTGGGCGCTCAATGAAAAACTGTTTTTT. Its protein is CASSLEGGWALNEKLFF.

The CDR3 coding sequence is TGTGCCAGCAGTTTTGGATCAGGCACTGAAGCTTTCTTT. Its translation is CASSFGSGTEAFF. This chain joins TRBV27 and TRBJ1-1; D is unresolved. V lost 3 bases and J lost 4, with 9 bases in between. Germline V gene sequence: CDR1 MNHEY, CDR2 SMNVEV (reference sequence). This CDR3 is built from 13 residues.

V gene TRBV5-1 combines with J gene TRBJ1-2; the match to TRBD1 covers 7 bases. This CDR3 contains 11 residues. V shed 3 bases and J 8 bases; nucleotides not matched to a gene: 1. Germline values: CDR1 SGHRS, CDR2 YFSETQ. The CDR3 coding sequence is TGCGCCAGCAGCTGGGGACAGGGCTACACCTTC. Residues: CASSWGQGYTF.

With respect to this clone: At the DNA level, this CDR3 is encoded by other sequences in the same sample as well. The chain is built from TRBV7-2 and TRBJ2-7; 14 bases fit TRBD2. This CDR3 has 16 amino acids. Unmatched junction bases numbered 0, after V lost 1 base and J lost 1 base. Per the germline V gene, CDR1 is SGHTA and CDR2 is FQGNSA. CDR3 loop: CASSLGLAGGSYEQYF. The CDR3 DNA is TGTGCCAGCAGCTTAGGACTAGCGGGGGGGTCCTACGAGCAGTACTTC.

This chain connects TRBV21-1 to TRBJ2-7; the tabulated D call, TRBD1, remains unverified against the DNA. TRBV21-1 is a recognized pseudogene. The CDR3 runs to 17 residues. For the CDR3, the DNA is TGTGCCAGCAGCAAAACCCAAGGACAGGGGACTTCCTACGAGCAGTACTTC. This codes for CASSKTQGQGTSYEQYF.

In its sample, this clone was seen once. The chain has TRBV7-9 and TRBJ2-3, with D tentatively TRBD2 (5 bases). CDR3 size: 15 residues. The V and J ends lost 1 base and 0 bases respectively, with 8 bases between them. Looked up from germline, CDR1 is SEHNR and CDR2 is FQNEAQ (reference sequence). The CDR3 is CASSLGTRSTDTQYF. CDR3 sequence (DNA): TGTGCCAGCAGCTTAGGAACTAGGAGCACAGATACGCAGTATTTT.

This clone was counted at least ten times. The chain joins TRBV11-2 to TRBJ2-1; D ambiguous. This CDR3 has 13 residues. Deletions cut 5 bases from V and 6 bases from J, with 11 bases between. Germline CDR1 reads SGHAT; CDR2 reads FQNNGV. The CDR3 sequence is CASSPLGRNEQFF. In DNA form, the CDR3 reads TGTGCCAGCAGCCCTCTTGGGCGCAATGAGCAGTTCTTC.

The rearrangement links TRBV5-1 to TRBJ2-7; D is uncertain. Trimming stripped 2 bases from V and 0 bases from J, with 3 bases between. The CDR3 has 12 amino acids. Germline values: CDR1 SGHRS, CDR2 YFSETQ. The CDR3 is CASSFTSYEQYF. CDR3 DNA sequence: TGCGCCAGCAGCTTCACCTCCTACGAGCAGTACTTC.

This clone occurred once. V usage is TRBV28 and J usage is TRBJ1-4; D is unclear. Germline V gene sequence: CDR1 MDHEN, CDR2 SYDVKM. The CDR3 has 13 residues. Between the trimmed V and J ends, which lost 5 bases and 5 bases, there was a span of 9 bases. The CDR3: CASSPIGNEKLFF. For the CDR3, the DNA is TGTGCCAGCAGTCCAATAGGAAATGAAAAACTGTTTTTT.

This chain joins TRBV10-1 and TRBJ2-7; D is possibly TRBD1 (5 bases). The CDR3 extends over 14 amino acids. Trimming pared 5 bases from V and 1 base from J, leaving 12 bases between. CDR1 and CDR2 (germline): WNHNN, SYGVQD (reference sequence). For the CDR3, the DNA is TGCGCCAGCAGTTCGCCCGGACAATCCTACGAGCAGTACTTC. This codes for CASSSPGQSYEQYF.

CDR3 in DNA: TGCGCCAGCAGCATGGCCGGGACAGGGGTCCGGGGCCAGTACTTC. Translating it yields CASSMAGTGVRGQYF. The chain combines TRBV5-1 with TRBJ2-5, with 10 bases lining up with TRBD1. The CDR3 loop spans 15 amino acids. Germline CDR1 and CDR2: SGHRS and YFSETQ. V trimming: 4 bases; J trimming: 10 bases; junction bases outside the gene matches: 13.

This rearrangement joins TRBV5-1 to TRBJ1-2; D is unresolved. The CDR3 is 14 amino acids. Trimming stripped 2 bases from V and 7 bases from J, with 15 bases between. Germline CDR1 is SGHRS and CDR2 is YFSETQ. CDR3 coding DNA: TGCGCCAGCAGCTTCGGAAAACCACCGGGTGGCTACACCTTC. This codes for CASSFGKPPGGYTF.